The 26 T cell receptor beta chains below were found in one sample sequenced in a study of blood T cells in healthy people across ages. The use of a sample-barcoded 5' primer and a J-beta primer mix characterized a second PCR of roughly 6 to 11 cycles. TCRdb processed the 5' RACE reads anew with MiXCR; each CDR3 protein has one entry. The sample consists of about 680,000 distinct CDR3 sequences, roughly 49% of them appearing once. The specimen was blood. The origin of the receptors is a woman aged 55-75 years in good health.

The chain links TRBV20-1 to TRBJ2-3; 8 bases are a match to TRBD2. The CDR3 has 14 residues. The trim removed 3 bases at V and 3 bases at J, leaving 5 bases unmatched. Germline CDR1 is DFQATT and CDR2 is SNEGSKA (reference sequence). Written as DNA, the CDR3 is TGCAGTGCTAGCGCACCGGGAGGGACAGATACGCAGTATTTT. Translating it yields CSASAPGGTDTQYF.

The sample holds a few counts of this clonotype. This chain uses TRBV3-1 with TRBJ1-4; D gene uncertain. This CDR3 is built from 15 residues. The V gene's germline CDR1 is LGHDT and CDR2 YNNKEL (reference sequence). Between the trimmed V and J ends, which lost 2 bases and 0 bases, there was a span of 7 bases. The CDR3 DNA sequence: TGTGCCAGCAGCCAAAGGTCTCCAACTAATGAAAAACTGTTTTTT. It yields the protein CASSQRSPTNEKLFF.

The chain recombines TRBV25-1 with TRBJ1-2; 8 bases match TRBD1. There are 15 residues in the CDR3. V was clipped by 3 bases and J by 2 bases; unmatched bases: 5. Germline-derived CDR1 and CDR2 are MGHDK and SYGVNS. CDR3 residues: CASSDWDRTNYGYTF. CDR3 bases: TGTGCCAGCAGTGATTGGGACAGGACGAACTATGGCTACACCTTC.

The sample holds a few counts of this clonotype. This rearrangement joins TRBV20-1 to TRBJ1-1, with D maybe TRBD1 (6 bases). The length of the CDR3 is 13 residues. Trimming left V 5 bases short and J 3 bases short, with 13 bases between. CDR1 and CDR2 (germline): DFQATT, SNEGSKA (reference sequence). CDR3 in amino acids: CSAYRELDTEAFF. The CDR3 DNA is TGCAGTGCTTACAGGGAGCTGGACACTGAAGCTTTCTTT.

This clonotype was observed a few times. The chain links TRBV2 to TRBJ2-5; a possible D gene is TRBD1 (6 bases). Germline V lookup: CDR1 SNHLY, CDR2 FYNNEI. The ends were cut back, 8 bases at V and 4 bases at J, with 14 bases in the middle. The CDR3 covers 13 residues. The CDR3 coding sequence is TGTGCCAGCGGTAACAGGGTTGGAGAGACCCAGTACTTC. It codes for CASGNRVGETQYF.

The rearrangement links TRBV7-2 to TRBJ2-5; 9 bases are shared with TRBD2. The assigned J gene may be wrong: the sequence end matches TRBJ2-7 better. This CDR3 has 14 amino acids. Germline V gene sequence: CDR1 SGHTA, CDR2 FQGNSA. CDR3 in amino acids: CASSLAPSGNEQYF. The CDR3 DNA follows: TGTGCCAGCAGCTTAGCGCCTAGCGGGAACGAGCAGTACTTC.

Details on this clonotype: This may come from a read error, since a much larger clone is one base off. Here the CDR3 reads CASSSRLAAKPEQYF. The CDR3 DNA sequence: TGTGCCAGCAGCAGCCGACTAGCGGCTAAACCCGAGCAGTACTTC. This sequence joins TRBV7-2 and TRBJ2-4, with 9 positions matching TRBD2. The J call could be wrong; TRBJ2-7 is a better fit for the DNA end. The CDR3 has 15 residues. CDR1 and CDR2 (germline): SGHTA, FQGNSA.

The genes are TRBV20-1 and TRBJ2-1; 12 bases line up with TRBD2. The V segment lost 3 bases and the J segment 1 base; nucleotides outside the gene matches: 7. The germline CDR1 and CDR2 sequences are DFQATT and SNEGSKA (reference sequence). This CDR3 has 17 residues. This CDR3 is CSARTSGSKTSYNEQFF. The DNA for the CDR3 is TGCAGTGCTAGGACTAGCGGGAGTAAGACGTCCTACAATGAGCAGTTCTTC.

The V call is TRBV4-1, the J call TRBJ2-3; tentative D call: TRBD2 (6 bases). CDR3 length: 15 amino acids. Germline-derived CDR1 and CDR2 are MGHRA and YSYEKL. V dropped 2 bases and J dropped 4 bases, with 13 bases sitting between them. CDR3 loop: CASSQSTSNPDTQYF. As DNA, the CDR3 is TGCGCCAGCAGCCAATCGACTAGTAACCCAGATACGCAGTATTTT.

A few counts support this clonotype. The V call is TRBV7-9, the J call TRBJ1-4; tentatively, D is TRBD1 (5 bases). Germline V lookup: CDR1 SEHNR, CDR2 FQNEAQ (reference sequence). Trimming shortened V by 1 base and J by 10 bases, and 13 bases separated the two germline ends. The CDR3 totals 14 residues. The CDR3 loop is CASSLEARDRKLFF. The CDR3 coding sequence is TGTGCCAGCAGCTTAGAAGCCCGGGACCGAAAACTGTTTTTT.

The chain links TRBV5-1 to TRBJ2-7; D not resolved. The CDR3 loop spans 14 amino acids. Germline V gives CDR1 SGHRS, CDR2 YFSETQ. Trimming left V 4 bases short and J 0 bases short, with 11 bases between. The CDR3 sequence is CASSTGKASYEQYF. For the CDR3, the DNA is TGCGCCAGCAGCACTGGGAAGGCCTCCTACGAGCAGTACTTC.

The chain links TRBV5-1 to TRBJ2-5; D uncertain. V dropped 2 bases and J dropped 1 base, with 6 bases sitting between them. CDR1 and CDR2 from the germline V gene are SGHRS and YFSETQ. CDR3 length: 13 amino acids. CDR3 sequence: CASSFQVQETQYF. CDR3 nucleotides: TGCGCCAGCAGCTTCCAGGTCCAAGAGACCCAGTACTTC.

The chain recombines TRBV19 with TRBJ1-5, with 10 bases identical to TRBD1. CDR3 size: 16 residues. The V gene end was trimmed by 4 bases and the J gene end by 4 bases; junction bases not matched to a gene: 7. Germline V gives CDR1 LNHDA, CDR2 SQIVND (reference sequence). For the CDR3, the DNA is TGTGCCAGTAGTAGAACCGGGACAGGGGTAAATCAGCCCCAGCATTTT. Amino acids: CASSRTGTGVNQPQHF. The variable domain in full, with the rest retrieved from reference TRBV19 and TRBJ1-5, is DGGITQSPKYLFRKEGQNVTLSCEQNLNHDAMYWYRQDPGQGLRLIYYSQIVNDFQKGDIAEGYSVSREKKESFPLTVTSAQKNPTAFYLCASSRTGTGVNQPQHFGDGTRLSIL.

To note about this clonotype: An end of the junction does not agree with germline; a read error may underlie this. The rearrangement joins TRBV4-3 to TRBJ2-1; D call uncertain. The CDR3 is 13 amino acids. Germline assignment: CDR1 LGHNA and CDR2 YSLEER. The CDR3 bases are TGCGCCAGCAAGGCTAGTTCGAACAATGGGCAGTTCTTC. Encoded protein: CASKASSNNGQFF.

V usage is TRBV12-3 or TRBV12-4 and J usage is TRBJ2-5; 7 bases fit TRBD1. The CDR3 covers 16 residues. V trimming: 1 base; J trimming: 5 bases; junction bases outside the gene matches: 10. CDR3 in amino acids: CASSLGGQDFRETQYF. The DNA of the CDR3 is TGTGCCAGCAGTTTAGGTGGACAGGATTTTCGGGAGACCCAGTACTTC.

This clonotype has just a few counts. The gene calls are TRBV5-1 and TRBJ2-5; 11 positions agree with TRBD1. J gave up 1 base and V 4 bases, and 6 bases lay outside the gene matches. The CDR3 contains 16 residues. Germline V gene data show CDR1 as SGHRS and CDR2 as YFSETQ. The CDR3 protein is CASSVAGTGGQETQYF. The DNA for the CDR3 is TGCGCCAGCAGCGTGGCCGGGACAGGGGGCCAAGAGACCCAGTACTTC.

The rearrangement uses TRBV28 and TRBJ2-5; TRBD2 matches at 15 bases. The V gene's germline CDR1 is MDHEN and CDR2 SYDVKM. The V segment lost 5 bases and the J segment 11 bases; nucleotides outside the gene matches: 21. The CDR3 totals 19 residues. The CDR3 region is CASSRGLAGGKNHQNEQYF. For the CDR3, the DNA is TGTGCCAGCAGTCGTGGACTAGCGGGAGGGAAGAACCACCAGAATGAGCAGTACTTC. Together with reference TRBV28 and TRBJ2-5, the CDR3 gives the full variable domain: DVKVTQSSRYLVKRTGEKVFLECVQDMDHENMFWYRQDPGLGLRLIYFSYDVKMKEKGDIPEGYSVSREKKERFSLILESASTNQTSMYLCASSRGLAGGKNHQNEQYFGPGTRLLVL.

About this clonotype itself: One end of the junction varies from germline; a read error may be responsible. The rearrangement uses TRBV7-2 and TRBJ2-4; no firm D call. From germline, CDR1 is SGHTA and CDR2 FQGNSA. The CDR3 consists of 13 residues. CDR3: CASSCGRSATESF. CDR3 DNA: TGTGCCAGCAGCTGCGGTCGCTCGGCAACCGAGTCCTTC.

V gene TRBV15 combines with J gene TRBJ2-3, with TRBD2 matching over 7 bases. V lost 1 base to trimming and J lost 3 bases; unmatched junction nucleotides: 7. In germline, CDR1 is LNHNV, CDR2 YYDKDF (reference sequence). The CDR3 covers 16 residues. The CDR3 is CATSRVVLAATDTQYF. The CDR3 nucleotides are TGTGCCACCAGCAGAGTAGTGCTAGCGGCGACAGATACGCAGTATTTT.

This rearrangement joins TRBV20-1 to TRBJ2-4; 9 bases agree with TRBD2. The end of the DNA is better explained by TRBJ2-7, so the J call may be wrong. CDR1 is DFQATT, CDR2 SNEGSKA, per germline (reference sequence). The CDR3 length is 15 residues. The CDR3, as DNA: TGCAGTGCGACCTCGACTAGCGGATTAACCTACGAGCAGTACTTC. Protein: CSATSTSGLTYEQYF.

This clonotype has more than one count but fewer than ten. The chain has TRBV5-1 and TRBJ2-7; D possibly corresponds to TRBD1 (5 bases). Germline CDR1 SGHRS, CDR2 YFSETQ. The CDR3 is 14 residues long. Trimming removed 5 bases from V and 4 bases from J, with 16 bases in between. CDR3 loop: CASRPRSGAYEQYF. CDR3 sequence (DNA): TGCGCCAGCAGACCCAGATCTGGGGCATACGAGCAGTACTTC.

The genes are TRBV6-2 or TRBV6-3 and TRBJ1-1, with D perhaps matching TRBD1 (5 bases). V lost 2 bases and J lost 4, with 11 bases in between. Per germline, CDR1 MNHEY and CDR2 SVGEGT. The CDR3 runs 14 residues. The CDR3, as DNA: TGTGCCAGCAGTTACGCCAGGGCCCTCACTGAAGCTTTCTTT. Its protein is CASSYARALTEAFF.

V gene TRBV20-1 combines with J gene TRBJ2-5, with a possible D match to TRBD1 (5 bases). V was shortened by 1 base and J by 11 bases, with 23 bases between the two germline ends. Germline V gives CDR1 DFQATT, CDR2 SNEGSKA (reference sequence). The CDR3 length is 15 residues. The DNA for the CDR3 is TGCAGTGCTAGAGCCCCGACAGTGGCTAACACTAAGCAGTACTTC. This translates into CSARAPTVANTKQYF.

The sample holds a few counts of this clonotype. This chain connects TRBV20-1 to TRBJ1-2; D gene uncertain. In germline, CDR1 is DFQATT, CDR2 SNEGSKA (reference sequence). CDR3 length: 12 amino acids. Between the trimmed V and J ends, which lost 0 bases and 4 bases, there was a span of 6 bases. The CDR3 DNA reads as TGCAGTGCTAGAGATGACGCCTATGGCTACACCTTC. Its translation is CSARDDAYGYTF.

The V gene is TRBV7-9, the J gene TRBJ2-1; perhaps TRBD1 as D (6 bases). The V gene's germline CDR1 is SEHNR and CDR2 FQNEAQ (reference sequence). The ends were cut back, 1 base at V and 7 bases at J, with 11 bases in the middle. The CDR3 sequence is 14 residues long. This CDR3 reads CASSLVGGRNEQFF. As DNA, the CDR3 is TGTGCCAGCAGCTTAGTAGGGGGTCGGAATGAGCAGTTCTTC.

The chain recombines TRBV7-3 with TRBJ2-3; 9 bases fit TRBD1. V shed 5 bases, J shed 0 bases, and the junction held 6 bases outside the gene matches. Germline assignment: CDR1 SGHTA and CDR2 FQGTGA. The CDR3 is 16 residues long. CDR3 in amino acids: CASSTDRGPSTDTQYF. Written as DNA, the CDR3 is TGTGCCAGCAGCACGGACAGGGGACCCAGCACAGATACGCAGTATTTT.